The 8 T cell receptor beta chains below come from one sample, sequenced in a study of blood T cell repertoires in COVID-19. Assay used: immunoSEQ multiplex PCR; TCRdb lists only in-frame clones, some missing. The data contain about 190,000 clones, roughly 80% of them singletons. The sample consisted of peripheral blood. These receptors originate from a woman aged 25-40 years with acute or convalescent COVID-19.

This rearrangement joins TRBV6-1 to TRBJ2-1, with 8 bases identical to TRBD2. The junction had 13 bases not matched to a gene; V was cut back by 3 bases and J by 6 bases. Germline V gene data show CDR1 as MNHNS and CDR2 as SASEGT. The CDR3 has 17 amino acids. CDR3 nucleotide sequence: TGTGCCAGCAGTGAGCCCCCCGGGGGGGATTCGGTCAATGAGCAGTTCTTC. It translates to CASSEPPGGDSVNEQFF.

In its sample, this clone was seen a few times. The CDR3 DNA follows: TGTGCCAGCAGTTACGAAGGACTAGCGGGGATTGCGCAGTACTTC. Protein sequence: CASSYEGLAGIAQYF. V usage is TRBV6-6 and J usage is TRBJ2-7; TRBD2 aligns across 12 bases. CDR3 length: 15 amino acids. CDR1 and CDR2 (germline): MNHNY, SVGAGI (reference sequence). V shed 2 bases, J shed 9 bases, and the junction held 8 bases outside the gene matches.

This chain links TRBV12-3 or TRBV12-4 with TRBJ1-4, with TRBD1 matching over 8 bases. The junction had 1 base not matched to a gene; V was cut back by 5 bases and J by 8 bases. This CDR3 region has 12 residues. This chain's CDR3 is CASSRQGEKLFF. The CDR3 bases are TGTGCCAGCAGTAGACAGGGGGAAAAACTGTTTTTT.

In this sample, this clone turned up once. The chain recombines TRBV11-2 with TRBJ1-4; D is perhaps TRBD1 (6 bases). The V gene lost 5 bases and the J gene lost 5 bases, with 12 bases spanning the gap. CDR3 length: 14 residues. CDR1 and CDR2 (germline): SGHAT, FQNNGV. CDR3 nucleotides: TGTGCCAGCAGCGCAGGGGCCCTGAATGAAAAACTGTTTTTT. The encoded protein is CASSAGALNEKLFF.

This clone has a handful of counts. The rearrangement uses TRBV7-9 and TRBJ2-1; tentative D call: TRBD2 (5 bases). This CDR3 is built from 15 residues. V was trimmed by 5 bases and J by 0 bases, leaving 11 bases between them. CDR1 is SEHNR, CDR2 FQNEAQ, per germline (reference sequence). CDR3 coding DNA: TGTGCCAGCAGCCCCGGGGTGAGCTCCTACAATGAGCAGTTCTTC. It is translated as CASSPGVSSYNEQFF.

The rearrangement uses TRBV20-1 and TRBJ2-1; D perhaps matches TRBD2 (5 bases). V was trimmed by 5 bases and J by 4 bases, leaving 6 bases between them. Looked up from germline, CDR1 is DFQATT and CDR2 is SNEGSKA (reference sequence). This CDR3 is built from 11 residues. The chain's CDR3 is CSAEGYNEQFF. CDR3 in DNA: TGCAGTGCTGAGGGTTACAATGAGCAGTTCTTC.

The J gene is TRBJ1-2, the V gene TRBV4-3, with D perhaps TRBD1 (5 bases). The germline V gene has CDR1 LGHNA and CDR2 YSLEER. The V and J ends lost 0 bases and 1 base respectively, with 12 bases between them. This CDR3 is built from 16 residues. The CDR3: CASSQDRAGFNYGYTF. The CDR3 nucleotides read TGCGCCAGCAGCCAAGATCGGGCAGGGTTTAACTATGGCTACACCTTC.

V gene TRBV11-2 combines with J gene TRBJ2-2, with TRBD2 matching over 14 bases. V shed 1 base, J shed 5 bases, and the junction held 6 bases outside the gene matches. This CDR3 region has 18 residues. Germline V gives CDR1 SGHAT, CDR2 FQNNGV. This chain's CDR3 is CASSLAGTSGRGTGELFF. The CDR3 DNA reads as TGTGCCAGCAGCTTAGCCGGGACTAGCGGGAGAGGGACCGGGGAGCTGTTTTTT.